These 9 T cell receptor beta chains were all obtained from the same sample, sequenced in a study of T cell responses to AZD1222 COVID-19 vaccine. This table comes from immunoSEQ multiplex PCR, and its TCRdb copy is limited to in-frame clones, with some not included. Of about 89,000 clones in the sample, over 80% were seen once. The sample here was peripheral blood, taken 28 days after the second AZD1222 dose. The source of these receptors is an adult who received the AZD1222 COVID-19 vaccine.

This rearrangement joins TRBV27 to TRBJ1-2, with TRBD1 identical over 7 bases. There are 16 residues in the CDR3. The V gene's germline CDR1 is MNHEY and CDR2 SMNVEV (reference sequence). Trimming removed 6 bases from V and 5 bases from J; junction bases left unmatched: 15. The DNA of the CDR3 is TGTGCCAGCAGACCAATAGACAGGGTGGGTTTTTATGGCTACACCTTC. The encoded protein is CASRPIDRVGFYGYTF.

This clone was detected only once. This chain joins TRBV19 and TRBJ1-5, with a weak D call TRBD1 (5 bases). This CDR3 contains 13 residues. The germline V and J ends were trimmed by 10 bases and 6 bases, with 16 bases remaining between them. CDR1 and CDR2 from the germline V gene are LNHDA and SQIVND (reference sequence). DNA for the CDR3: TGTGCCACTAAGGCGGGGGGAGCTCAGCCCCAGCATTTT. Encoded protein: CATKAGGAQPQHF.

CDR3 loop: CASSPGQQETQYF. CDR3 coding DNA: TGTGCCAGCTCACCGGGACAGCAAGAGACCCAGTACTTC. This chain links TRBV18 with TRBJ2-5, with 7 bases matching TRBD1. The germline V gene has CDR1 KGHSH and CDR2 LQKENI. CDR3 size: 13 residues. Unmatched junction bases numbered 0, after V lost 3 bases and J lost 2 bases.

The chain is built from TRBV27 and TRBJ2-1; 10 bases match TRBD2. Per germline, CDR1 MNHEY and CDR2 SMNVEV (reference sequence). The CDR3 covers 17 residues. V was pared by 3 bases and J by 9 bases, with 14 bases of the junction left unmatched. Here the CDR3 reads CASSFKRGTSEIPEQFF. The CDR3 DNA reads TGTGCCAGCAGTTTTAAGAGGGGGACTAGCGAGATACCTGAGCAGTTCTTC.

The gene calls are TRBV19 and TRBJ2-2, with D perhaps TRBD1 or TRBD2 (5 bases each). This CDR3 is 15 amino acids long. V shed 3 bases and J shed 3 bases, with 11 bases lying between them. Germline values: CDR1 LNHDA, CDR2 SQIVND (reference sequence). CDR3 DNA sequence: TGTGCCAGTAGTATCGGGACCCTAGACACCGGGGAGCTGTTTTTT. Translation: CASSIGTLDTGELFF.

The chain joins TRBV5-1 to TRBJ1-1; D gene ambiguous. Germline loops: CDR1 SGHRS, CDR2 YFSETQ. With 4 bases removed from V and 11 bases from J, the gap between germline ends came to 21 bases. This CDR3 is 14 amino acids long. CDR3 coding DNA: TGCGCCAGCAGCCCTGGCGGGATTGCTCTTGGGGCTTTCTTT. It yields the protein CASSPGGIALGAFF.

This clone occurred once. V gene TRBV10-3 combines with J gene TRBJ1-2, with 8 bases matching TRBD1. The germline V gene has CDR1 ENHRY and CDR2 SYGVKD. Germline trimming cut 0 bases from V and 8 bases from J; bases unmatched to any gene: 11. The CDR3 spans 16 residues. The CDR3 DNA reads TGTGCCATCAGTGAGTCCGCCCGGCCACAGGGGGAAGGCTACACCTTC. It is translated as CAISESARPQGEGYTF.

The chain's CDR3 is CASSLRRGGEAFF. The CDR3 DNA sequence: TGCGCCAGCAGCTTGAGACGCGGGGGAGAAGCTTTCTTT. This sequence joins TRBV5-1 and TRBJ1-1; perhaps TRBD1 as D (5 bases). The V gene lost 1 base and the J gene lost 8 bases, with 12 bases spanning the gap. Germline V gene data show CDR1 as SGHRS and CDR2 as YFSETQ. The CDR3 contains 13 residues.

The CDR3 DNA reads as TGTGCCAGCAGTGAGTTCGGCCTCTCTGGAAACACCATATATTTT. This codes for CASSEFGLSGNTIYF. The V call is TRBV2, the J call TRBJ1-3; D not certain. The V and J ends lost 3 bases and 0 bases respectively, with 9 bases between them. The CDR3 totals 15 residues. Per the germline V gene, CDR1 is SNHLY and CDR2 is FYNNEI. The complete variable domain, with remaining parts taken from reference TRBV2 and TRBJ1-3, reads EPEVTQTPSHQVTQMGQEVILRCVPISNHLYFYWYRQILGQKVEFLVSFYNNEISEKSEIFDDQFSVERPDGSNFTLKIRSTKLEDSAMYFCASSEFGLSGNTIYFGEGSWLTVV.